These 18 T cell receptor beta chains share one sample of origin, sequenced in a study of blood T cell repertoires in COVID-19 (dated by TCRdb to 2019 to 2021). Libraries were built with the immunoSEQ multiplex PCR assay. TCRdb limited this immuneACCESS table to in-frame rearrangements with V and J called. A share of clones is missing; checked studies link under half to unresolved V genes, and the rest is unexplained. In this sample the table shows about 89,000 clones, approximately 90% of which occur a single time. The ten largest clones take up roughly 0.51% of the sample. Sequencing input: peripheral blood. These receptor sequences come from a man aged 55 to 70 with acute or convalescent COVID-19.

V is TRBV12-3 or TRBV12-4 and J is TRBJ1-2; tentatively, D is TRBD1 (5 bases). V was cut by 6 bases and J by 8 bases, with 16 bases left in between. This CDR3 comprises 13 residues. The CDR3 is CASRIAGGEGYTF. For the CDR3, the DNA is TGTGCCAGCAGAATAGCGGGGGGAGAGGGCTACACCTTC.

This sequence joins TRBV29-1 and TRBJ2-3; 11 bases align to TRBD2. CDR1 and CDR2 (germline): SQVTM, ANQGSEA. This CDR3 is 13 amino acids long. Trimming cost V 4 bases and J 4 bases; bases outside gene matches: 1. The CDR3 coding sequence is TGCAGCGTTGGTAGCGGGGGGGCAGATACGCAGTATTTT. It encodes CSVGSGGADTQYF.

This clone was detected only once. The rearrangement uses TRBV3-1 (or the pseudogene TRBV3-2) and TRBJ1-6, with a possible D match to TRBD1 (5 bases). The CDR3 is made up of 14 amino acids. V was clipped by 2 bases and J by 13 bases, with 15 bases between them. Germline loops: CDR1 LGHDT, CDR2 YNNKEL (reference sequence). CDR3 DNA sequence: TGTGCCAGCAGCCAACGGGACTGGCCGTTTCCCCTCCACTTT. Its protein product is CASSQRDWPFPLHF.

The CDR3 DNA follows: TGCGCCAGCAGCGATACCGGGACAGAGTTCGATACGCAGTATTTT. This encodes CASSDTGTEFDTQYF. V gene TRBV5-1 combines with J gene TRBJ2-3; 7 bases are shared with TRBD1. J gave up 6 bases and V 4 bases, and 11 bases lay outside the gene matches. CDR3 length equals 15 residues. Germline values: CDR1 SGHRS, CDR2 YFSETQ.

This chain connects TRBV9 to TRBJ1-3; D is unresolved. The CDR3 spans 14 residues. V shed 0 bases and J shed 6 bases, with 10 bases lying between them. Germline V gene lookup returns CDR1 SGDLS and CDR2 YYNGEE. CDR3 sequence reads: CASSVVRTSNTIYF. The CDR3 DNA reads TGTGCCAGCAGCGTAGTAAGGACTTCAAACACCATATATTTT.

The rearrangement uses TRBV27 and TRBJ2-1; maybe TRBD1 (5 bases). V was clipped by 3 bases and J by 4 bases, with 7 bases between them. This CDR3 has 13 amino acids. Looked up from germline, CDR1 is MNHEY and CDR2 is SMNVEV (reference sequence). CDR3: CASSFRQYNEQFF. CDR3 nucleotide sequence: TGTGCCAGCAGTTTTCGACAGTACAATGAGCAGTTCTTC.

The chain uses TRBV7-9 and TRBJ1-1; tentative D call: TRBD1 (6 bases). Germline V gene sequence: CDR1 SEHNR, CDR2 FQNEAQ (reference sequence). V lost 6 bases and J lost 3, with 20 bases in between. This CDR3 is built from 16 residues. In nucleotides, the CDR3 is TGTGCCAGCAGTAAAATAATGGGCAGGGGTGACACTGAAGCTTTCTTT. This sequence encodes CASSKIMGRGDTEAFF. The complete variable domain, with remaining parts taken from reference TRBV7-9 and TRBJ1-1, reads DTGVSQNPRHKITKRGQNVTFRCDPISEHNRLYWYRQTLGQGPEFLTYFQNEAQLEKSRLLSDRFSAERPKGSFSTLEIQRTEQGDSAMYLCASSKIMGRGDTEAFFGQGTRLTVV.

The V call is TRBV5-1, the J call TRBJ2-6; 10 bases match TRBD1. Germline V gene sequence: CDR1 SGHRS, CDR2 YFSETQ. The J segment lost 0 bases and the V segment lost 3 bases, leaving 3 bases of the junction unmatched. CDR3 length: 17 amino acids. CDR3 DNA: TGCGCCAGCAGCTCGGACAGGGGGAACTCTGGGGCCAACGTCCTGACTTTC. Protein: CASSSDRGNSGANVLTF.

This chain joins TRBV5-6 and TRBJ1-5; 8 nucleotides align to TRBD1. CDR1 is SGHDT, CDR2 YYEEEE, per germline. The V and J ends lost 3 bases and 4 bases, in that order; junction bases with no gene match: 9. The CDR3 is made up of 16 amino acids. CDR3 bases: TGTGCCAGCAGCTCCTGGGACAGGCCACGAAATCAGCCCCAGCATTTT. Translating gives CASSSWDRPRNQPQHF. Combining the CDR3 with reference TRBV5-6 and TRBJ1-5 gives the whole variable domain DAGVTQSPTHLIKTRGQQVTLRCSPKSGHDTVSWYQQALGQGPQFIFQYYEEEERQRGNFPDRFSGHQFPNYSSELNVNALLLGDSALYLCASSSWDRPRNQPQHFGDGTRLSIL.

CDR3 nucleotide sequence: TGTGCCAGCAGCCAGGACAGGGGAAACATTCAGTACTTC. It translates to CASSQDRGNIQYF. The rearrangement links TRBV6-5 to TRBJ2-4; the match to TRBD1 covers 9 bases. CDR3 length: 13 residues. CDR1 MNHEY and CDR2 SVGAGI come from the germline V gene. Unmatched junction bases numbered 3, after V lost 6 bases and J lost 6 bases.

The chain joins TRBV28 to TRBJ2-7; TRBD2 matches 8 bases. The V gene end was trimmed by 3 bases and the J gene end by 4 bases; junction bases not matched to a gene: 11. This CDR3 comprises 16 residues. The germline V gene encodes CDR1 MDHEN and CDR2 SYDVKM. The chain's CDR3 is CASSLVSGGQRYEQYF. Written as DNA, the CDR3 is TGTGCCAGCAGTTTGGTGTCGGGGGGGCAACGGTACGAGCAGTACTTC.

The chain combines TRBV13 with TRBJ2-2; D is possibly TRBD1 (5 bases). The CDR3 loop spans 16 amino acids. CDR1 and CDR2 (germline): PRHDT, FYEKMQ (reference sequence). The V and J ends lost 0 bases and 2 bases respectively, with 10 bases between them. The DNA of the CDR3 is TGTGCCAGCAGCTTAGGCCGACAGTTAAACACCGGGGAGCTGTTTTTT. Translated: CASSLGRQLNTGELFF. Based on the CDR3 plus reference TRBV13 and TRBJ2-2, the full variable domain is AAGVIQSPRHLIKEKRETATLKCYPIPRHDTVYWYQQGPGQDPQFLISFYEKMQSDKGSIPDRFSAQQFSDYHSELNMSSLELGDSALYFCASSLGRQLNTGELFFGEGSRLTVL.

The chain combines TRBV11-3 with TRBJ2-3; TRBD2 matches 13 bases. This CDR3 is 16 amino acids long. Germline loops: CDR1 SGHNT, CDR2 YENEEA. J gave up 2 bases and V 5 bases, and 4 bases lay outside the gene matches. The CDR3 DNA reads TGTGCCAGCAGCCATGGGACTAGCGGGGCCACAGATACGCAGTATTTT. Protein product: CASSHGTSGATDTQYF.

This clone appeared a few times. CDR3 bases: TGTGCCAGCAGGGCAGACTACTATGGCTACACCTTC. It specifies CASRADYYGYTF. V usage is TRBV6-5 and J usage is TRBJ1-2; D call uncertain. CDR1 and CDR2 (germline): MNHEY, SVGAGI. Trimming shortened V by 6 bases and J by 3 bases, and 8 bases separated the two germline ends. This CDR3 contains 12 residues.

The rearrangement joins TRBV5-5 to TRBJ1-3, with a tentative D call TRBD1 (5 bases). Germline CDR1 and CDR2: SGHKS and YYEKEE (reference sequence). The CDR3 contains 12 residues. With 3 bases removed from V and 9 bases from J, the gap between germline ends came to 10 bases. This CDR3 is CASSSSGGTIYF. In nucleotides, the CDR3 is TGTGCCAGCAGCTCGTCCGGGGGCACCATATATTTT.

The gene calls are TRBV11-1 and TRBJ1-2; D is unresolved. V lost 7 bases to trimming and J lost 3 bases, with 18 bases between them. The CDR3 consists of 15 residues. Germline assignment: CDR1 SGHAT and CDR2 FQDESV (reference sequence). The CDR3 reads CASTPVTLRYYGYTF. Written as DNA, the CDR3 is TGTGCCAGCACCCCGGTGACATTACGCTACTATGGCTACACCTTC. Supplemented by reference TRBV11-1 and TRBJ1-2, the full variable domain reads EAEVAQSPRYKITEKSQAVAFWCDPISGHATLYWYRQILGQGPELLVQFQDESVVDDSQLPKDRFSAERLKGVDSTLKIQPAELGDSAMYLCASTPVTLRYYGYTFGSGTRLTVV.

This clone was seen more than once but under ten times. The chain joins TRBV30 to TRBJ1-6, with D possibly matching TRBD1 (6 bases). Trimming removed 4 bases at V and 9 bases at J, with 13 bases between. CDR1 is GTSNPN, CDR2 SVGIG, per germline (reference sequence). The CDR3 is 13 residues long. CDR3: CAWKTGLFSPLHF. In DNA form, the CDR3 reads TGTGCCTGGAAGACAGGACTGTTTTCACCCCTCCACTTT.

In DNA form, the CDR3 reads TGTGCCAGCAGTCCCCTGGCGAGGGCCAACCCCCCAGATGAGCAGTTCTTC. Its translation: CASSPLARANPPDEQFF. This chain links TRBV28 with TRBJ2-1; D is possibly TRBD2 (5 bases). Trimming took off 5 bases at V and 8 bases at J, with 25 bases between the two ends. CDR1 is MDHEN, CDR2 SYDVKM, per germline. The length of the CDR3 is 17 residues.